Listed below are T cell receptor beta chains from one sample, sequenced in a study of metastatic and nonmetastatic thyroid tumors. TCRdb used MiXCR to call clones anew from the PCR reads. The sample carries tens of thousands of clones, about 13% recorded once. Sequenced material: blood. These receptor sequences come from a female donor with papillary thyroid cancer or a benign thyroid nodule (not recorded which). Some clones in this sample may be carry-over from other donors' samples. The CDR3 runs from the conserved cysteine through the conserved F or W. Each record gives: J gene, clone size, D gene, V gene, CDR3 protein, CDR3 DNA. The D gene is left open where the match is weak. Rows may omit the clone size; those that give it use once, few, many or a size class.

TRBJ2-4 many TRBD1 TRBV11-1 CASSFPPQGAGLAKNIQYF TGTGCCAGCAGCTTCCCCCCGCAGGGGGCTGGATTGGCCAAAAACATTCAGTACTTC
TRBJ1-5 - TRBD1 TRBV6-1 CASKQGGPQPQHF TGTGCCAGCAAACAGGGGGGACCTCAGCCCCAGCATTTT
TRBJ1-2 many TRBD1 TRBV19 CASSTDRGLNYGYTF TGTGCCAGTAGTACCGACAGGGGTCTAAACTATGGCTACACCTTC
TRBJ2-7 many TRBD2 TRBV5-4 CASSAGLAGVGEQYF TGTGCCAGCAGCGCCGGACTAGCGGGAGTGGGAGAGCAGTACTTC
TRBJ1-5 - - TRBV28 CASSLGGGVKLPYPQHF TGTGCCAGCAGTTTAGGTGGGGGGGTCAAACTACCATACCCCCAGCATTTT
TRBJ2-2 - TRBD1 TRBV7-9 CASVPGQGGAGELFF TGTGCCAGCGTACCAGGACAGGGAGGCGCCGGGGAGCTGTTTTTT
TRBJ2-1 many - TRBV30 CAWSVVVPDEQFF TGTGCCTGGAGTGTAGTCGTCCCGGACGAGCAGTTCTTC
TRBJ2-7 many - TRBV20-1 CSASSFDRFNYEQYF TGCAGTGCTAGCTCCTTCGACAGGTTCAACTACGAGCAGTACTTC
TRBJ2-7 few - TRBV27 CASSFYRESDQCF TGTGCCAGCAGTTTCTACAGGGAATCCGATCAGTGCTTC
TRBJ1-2 many - TRBV28 CATIHGSYYGYTF TGTGCCACCATCCACGGTTCTTACTATGGCTACACCTTC
TRBJ2-4 few TRBD1 TRBV4-2 CASSPRTGISSLAKNIQYF TGTGCCAGCAGCCCAAGGACAGGGATCTCCTCCTTAGCCAAAAACATTCAGTACTTC
TRBJ2-2 many - TRBV20-1 CSASTGYTGELFF TGCAGCGCTAGTACAGGGTACACCGGGGAGCTGTTTTTT
TRBJ1-6 many - TRBV28 CAISRRGPAPLNSPLHF TGTGCCATTTCTCGGAGGGGACCTGCTCCGTTAAATTCACCCCTCCACTTT
TRBJ2-1 many - TRBV9 CASSPTSRNQNEQFF TGTGCCAGCAGCCCGACTTCAAGAAATCAGAATGAGCAGTTCTTC
TRBJ2-7 many - TRBV2 CASSDWEMQYF TGTGCCAGCAGTGATTGGGAAATGCAGTACTTC
TRBJ1-4 many - TRBV7-8 CASLPFGATNEKLFF TGTGCCAGCCTGCCCTTTGGAGCAACTAATGAAAAACTGTTTTTT
TRBJ2-4 many - TRBV7-2 CASSKEGTNLAKNIQYF TGTGCCAGCAGCAAAGAGGGGACAAACCTAGCCAAAAACATTCAGTACTTC
TRBJ2-5 few TRBD1 TRBV27 CASRRTGGVAETQYF TGTGCCAGCAGACGGACAGGGGGGGTTGCAGAGACCCAGTACTTC
TRBJ2-7 many - TRBV19 CASSIAASVDEQYF TGTGCCAGTAGTATTGCGGCTAGCGTTGACGAGCAGTACTTC
TRBJ2-1 many - TRBV19 CASSIDGQHYNEQFF TGTGCCAGTAGTATAGATGGTCAACACTACAATGAGCAGTTCTTC
TRBJ2-3 many - TRBV7-2 CASSLRASGPSTDTQYF TGTGCCAGCAGCTTACGCGCGAGCGGGCCTAGCACAGATACGCAGTATTTT
TRBJ1-2 many - TRBV6-2/TRBV6-3 CASRTSGNYGYTF TGTGCCAGCAGGACATCAGGGAACTATGGCTACACCTTC
TRBJ2-7 few TRBD1 TRBV10-3 CAISGTGYEQYF TGTGCCATCAGTGGGACAGGTTACGAGCAGTACTTC
TRBJ2-5 few - TRBV27 CASSFVAGGLQETQYF TGTGCCAGCAGTTTTGTTGCAGGTGGCCTCCAAGAGACCCAGTACTTC
TRBJ1-4 many TRBD1 TRBV20-1 CSAKANEPGTGGEKLFF TGCAGTGCCAAAGCCAATGAGCCAGGGACAGGGGGGGAAAAACTGTTTTTT
TRBJ2-7 many TRBD1 TRBV27 CASSAGTGSSYEQYF TGTGCCAGCAGCGCCGGGACAGGGAGCTCCTACGAGCAGTACTTC
TRBJ2-2 - - TRBV7-2 CASRGHGAGTWELFF TGTGCCAGTAGGGGACATGGGGCAGGGACCTGGGAGCTGTTTTTT
TRBJ1-1 many - TRBV4-3 CASSQDRGSDTEAFF TGCGCCAGCAGCCAAGACAGGGGATCCGACACTGAAGCTTTCTTT
TRBJ2-3 many - TRBV5-1 CASSLIQGTDTQYF TGCGCCAGCAGCTTGATACAGGGAACAGATACGCAGTATTTT
TRBJ2-1 many TRBD2 TRBV12-3/TRBV12-4 CASRTSGRTSEQFF TGTGCCAGCAGGACTAGCGGGAGGACAAGTGAGCAGTTCTTC
TRBJ2-1 many TRBD2 TRBV28 CASSWTSGSSEQFF TGTGCCAGCAGTTGGACTAGCGGGAGTTCTGAGCAGTTCTTC
TRBJ2-3 many TRBD1 TRBV7-3 CASSDTGTVPSDTQYF TGTGCCAGCAGCGACACCGGGACAGTTCCTTCAGATACGCAGTATTTT
TRBJ1-6 many - TRBV6-2/TRBV6-3 CASSYVQGYSPLHF TGTGCCAGCAGTTACGTGCAGGGCTATTCACCCCTCCACTTT
TRBJ1-2 many TRBD1 TRBV4-2 CASSQDRQGAGGYTF TGTGCCAGCAGCCAAGATCGGCAGGGGGCAGGAGGCTACACCTTC
TRBJ2-1 - TRBD2 TRBV9 CASSVLGSSGRNEQFF TGCGCCAGCAGCGTACTGGGGTCTAGCGGGAGGAATGAGCAGTTCTTC
TRBJ1-1 many - TRBV19 CASSLNGGRTEAFF TGTGCCAGTAGTCTAAACGGAGGTCGGACTGAAGCTTTCTTT
TRBJ1-5 many - TRBV29-1 CGVSLGPNQPQHF TGCGGCGTTTCCTTGGGCCCGAATCAGCCCCAGCATTTT
TRBJ1-6 many - TRBV27 CASSLSQGPNSPLHF TGTGCCAGCAGTTTAAGCCAGGGTCCGAATTCACCCCTCCACTTT
TRBJ2-3 many - TRBV12-3/TRBV12-4 CASSLYPVSTDTQYF TGTGCCAGCAGTTTGTACCCAGTTAGCACAGATACGCAGTATTTT
TRBJ2-1 many - TRBV7-2 CASSLWDSNNEQFF TGTGCCAGCAGCTTATGGGACTCTAACAATGAGCAGTTCTTC
TRBJ2-3 - TRBD2 TRBV12-3/TRBV12-4 CASSFRLAGDGDTQYF TGTGCCAGCAGCTTTCGGCTAGCGGGAGATGGAGATACGCAGTATTTT
TRBJ1-5 few TRBD1 TRBV28 CASISPLQGWTQSAPQHF TGTGCCAGCATCTCCCCCTTACAGGGGTGGACTCAGTCGGCGCCCCAGCATTTT
TRBJ2-7 - - TRBV6-1 CASSNENIYEQYF TGTGCCAGCAGCAACGAAAACATCTACGAGCAGTACTTC
TRBJ1-5 many TRBD1 TRBV20-1 CSARFLEWTGENQPQHF TGCAGTGCTAGATTCCTCGAGTGGACAGGAGAAAATCAGCCCCAGCATTTT
TRBJ1-5 many - TRBV19 CASSIPSRGNQPQHF TGTGCCAGTAGTATCCCCTCCAGGGGCAATCAGCCCCAGCATTTT
TRBJ2-1 - TRBD2 TRBV20-1 CSARDASGAEQFF TGCAGTGCTAGAGATGCTAGCGGGGCTGAGCAGTTCTTC
TRBJ2-1 many TRBD2 TRBV9 CASSPLGTSGPEQFF TGTGCCAGCAGCCCCCTCGGGACTAGCGGGCCCGAGCAGTTCTTC
TRBJ2-7 many - TRBV7-2 CASSPGTWDYEQYF TGTGCCAGCAGCCCCGGCACGTGGGACTACGAGCAGTACTTC
TRBJ2-2 - - TRBV24-1 CVTSAGAHGTGELFF TGTGTCACCAGTGCGGGTGCCCACGGCACCGGGGAGCTGTTTTTT
TRBJ1-2 many TRBD1 TRBV6-1 CASSPDRGYGYTF TGTGCCAGCAGTCCGGACAGGGGCTATGGCTACACCTTC
TRBJ1-2 many TRBD1 TRBV5-6 CASSWDREVWGYTF TGTGCCAGCAGCTGGGACAGGGAGGTCTGGGGCTACACCTTC
TRBJ2-1 many - TRBV2 CASRKTPGSSTYNEQFF TGTGCCAGCAGGAAGACCCCGGGATCATCAACCTACAATGAGCAGTTCTTC